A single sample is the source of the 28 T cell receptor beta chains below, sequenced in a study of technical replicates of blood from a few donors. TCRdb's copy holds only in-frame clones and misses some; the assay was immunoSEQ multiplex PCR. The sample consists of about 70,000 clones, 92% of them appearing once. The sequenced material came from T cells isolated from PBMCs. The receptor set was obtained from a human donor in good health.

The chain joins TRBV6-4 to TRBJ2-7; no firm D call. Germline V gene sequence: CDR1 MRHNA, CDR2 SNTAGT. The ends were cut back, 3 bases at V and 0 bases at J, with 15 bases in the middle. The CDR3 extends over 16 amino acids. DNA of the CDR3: TGTGCCAGCAGTGAAAGCTGGCTCAGGATCTCCTACGAGCAGTACTTC. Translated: CASSESWLRISYEQYF.

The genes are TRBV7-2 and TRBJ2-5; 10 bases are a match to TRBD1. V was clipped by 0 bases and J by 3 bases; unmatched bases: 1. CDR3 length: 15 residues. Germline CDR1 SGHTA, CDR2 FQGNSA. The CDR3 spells CASSLAGTGEETQYF. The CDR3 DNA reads TGTGCCAGCAGCTTAGCCGGGACAGGGGAAGAGACCCAGTACTTC. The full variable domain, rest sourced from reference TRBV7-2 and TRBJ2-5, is GAGVSQSPSNKVTEKGKDVELRCDPISGHTALYWYRQSLGQGLEFLIYFQGNSAPDKSGLPSDRFSAERTGGSVSTLTIQRTQQEDSAVYLCASSLAGTGEETQYFGPGTRLLVL.

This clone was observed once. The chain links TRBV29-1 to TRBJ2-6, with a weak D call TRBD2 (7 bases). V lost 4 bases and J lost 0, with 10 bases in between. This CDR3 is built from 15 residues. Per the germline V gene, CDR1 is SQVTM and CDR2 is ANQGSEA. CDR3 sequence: CSVAGGASGANVLTF. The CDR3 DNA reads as TGCAGCGTTGCGGGGGGCGCCTCTGGGGCCAACGTCCTGACTTTC.

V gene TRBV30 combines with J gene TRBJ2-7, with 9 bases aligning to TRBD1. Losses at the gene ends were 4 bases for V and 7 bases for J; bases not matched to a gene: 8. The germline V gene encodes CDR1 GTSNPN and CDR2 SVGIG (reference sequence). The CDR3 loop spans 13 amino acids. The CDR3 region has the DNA TGTGCCTGGAAAGGGACAGGGTTTGGGGAGCAGTACTTC. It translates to CAWKGTGFGEQYF.

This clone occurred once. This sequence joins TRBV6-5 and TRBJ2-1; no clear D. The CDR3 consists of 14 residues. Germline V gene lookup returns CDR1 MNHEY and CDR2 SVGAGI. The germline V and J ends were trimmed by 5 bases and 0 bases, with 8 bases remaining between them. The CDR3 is CASSPSGSYNEQFF. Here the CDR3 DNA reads TGTGCCAGCAGTCCCTCCGGCTCCTACAATGAGCAGTTCTTC.

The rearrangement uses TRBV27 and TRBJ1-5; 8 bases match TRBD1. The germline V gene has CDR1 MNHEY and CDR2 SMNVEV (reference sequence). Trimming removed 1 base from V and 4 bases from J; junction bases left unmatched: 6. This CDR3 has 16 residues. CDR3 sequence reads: CASSLWQGAGNQPQHF. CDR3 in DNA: TGTGCCAGCAGTTTATGGCAGGGGGCTGGAAATCAGCCCCAGCATTTT.

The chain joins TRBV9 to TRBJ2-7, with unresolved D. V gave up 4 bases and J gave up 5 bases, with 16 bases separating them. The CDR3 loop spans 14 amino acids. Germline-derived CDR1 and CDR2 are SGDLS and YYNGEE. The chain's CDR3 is CASSFVEYGDEQYF. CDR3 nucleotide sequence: TGTGCCAGCAGCTTTGTAGAGTATGGTGACGAGCAGTACTTC.

CDR3 region: CASIRDRDEKTQYF. The CDR3 DNA follows: TGTGCCAGCATTAGGGACAGGGATGAGAAGACCCAGTACTTC. The V call is TRBV2, the J call TRBJ2-5, with 9 bases that match TRBD1. The length of the CDR3 is 14 residues. Germline trimming cut 7 bases from V and 6 bases from J; bases unmatched to any gene: 9. Germline loops: CDR1 SNHLY, CDR2 FYNNEI.

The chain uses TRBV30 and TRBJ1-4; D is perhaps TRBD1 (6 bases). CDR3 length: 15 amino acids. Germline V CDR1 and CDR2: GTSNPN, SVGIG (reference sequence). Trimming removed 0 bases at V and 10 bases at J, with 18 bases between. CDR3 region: CAWSVSAGATGKLFF. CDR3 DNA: TGTGCCTGGAGTGTATCAGCGGGGGCTACGGGAAAACTGTTTTTT. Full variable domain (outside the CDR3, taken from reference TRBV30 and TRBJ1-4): SQTIHQWPATLVQPVGSPLSLECTVEGTSNPNLYWYRQAAGRGLQLLFYSVGIGQISSEVPQNLSASRPQDRQFILSSKKLLLSDSGFYLCAWSVSAGATGKLFFGSGTQLSVL.

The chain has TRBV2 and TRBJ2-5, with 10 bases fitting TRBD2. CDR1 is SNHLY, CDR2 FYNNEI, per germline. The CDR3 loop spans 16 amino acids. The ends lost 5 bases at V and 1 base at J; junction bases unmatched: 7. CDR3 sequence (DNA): TGTGCCAGCAGTTTTACTAGCGGGGAGGCCCAAGAGACCCAGTACTTC. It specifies CASSFTSGEAQETQYF.

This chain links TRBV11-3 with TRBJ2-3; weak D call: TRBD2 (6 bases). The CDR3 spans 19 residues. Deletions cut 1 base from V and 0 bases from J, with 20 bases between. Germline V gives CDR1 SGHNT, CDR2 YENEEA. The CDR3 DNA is TGTGCCAGCAGCTTAGCGGTGCCGGGAGAGCCAGATAGCACAGATACGCAGTATTTT. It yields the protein CASSLAVPGEPDSTDTQYF.

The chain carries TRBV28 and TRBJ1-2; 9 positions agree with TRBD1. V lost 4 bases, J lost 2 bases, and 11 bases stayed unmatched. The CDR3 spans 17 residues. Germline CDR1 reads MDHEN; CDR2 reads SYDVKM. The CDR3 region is CASSSGGGGQGNYGYTF. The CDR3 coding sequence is TGTGCCAGCAGTTCAGGGGGAGGAGGACAGGGGAACTATGGCTACACCTTC.

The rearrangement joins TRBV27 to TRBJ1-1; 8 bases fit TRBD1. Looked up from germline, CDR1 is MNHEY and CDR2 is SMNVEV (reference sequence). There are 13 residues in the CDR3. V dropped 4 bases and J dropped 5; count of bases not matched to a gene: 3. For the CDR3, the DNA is TGTGCCAGCAGTTGGGACAGGCTAACTGAAGCTTTCTTT. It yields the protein CASSWDRLTEAFF.

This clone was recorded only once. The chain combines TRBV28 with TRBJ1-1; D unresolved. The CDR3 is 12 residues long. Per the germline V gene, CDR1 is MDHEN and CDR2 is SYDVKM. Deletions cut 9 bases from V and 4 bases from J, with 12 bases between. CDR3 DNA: TGTGCCAGTCTAGACGGACTCACTGAAGCTTTCTTT. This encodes CASLDGLTEAFF.

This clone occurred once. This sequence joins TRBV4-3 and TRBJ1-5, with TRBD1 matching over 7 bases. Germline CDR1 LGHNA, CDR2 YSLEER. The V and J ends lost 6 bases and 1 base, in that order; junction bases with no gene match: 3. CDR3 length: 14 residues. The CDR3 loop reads CASSVTGSNQPQHF. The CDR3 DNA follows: TGCGCCAGCAGTGTGACAGGGAGCAATCAGCCCCAGCATTTT.

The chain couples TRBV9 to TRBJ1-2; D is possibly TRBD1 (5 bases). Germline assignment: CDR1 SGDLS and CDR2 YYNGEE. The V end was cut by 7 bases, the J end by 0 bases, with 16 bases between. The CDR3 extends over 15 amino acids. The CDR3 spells CASSLQGEANYGYTF. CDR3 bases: TGTGCCAGCTCGTTACAAGGGGAAGCTAACTATGGCTACACCTTC. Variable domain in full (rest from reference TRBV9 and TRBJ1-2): DSGVTQTPKHLITATGQRVTLRCSPRSGDLSVYWYQQSLDQGLQFLIQYYNGEERAKGNILERFSAQQFPDLHSELNLSSLELGDSALYFCASSLQGEANYGYTFGSGTRLTVV.

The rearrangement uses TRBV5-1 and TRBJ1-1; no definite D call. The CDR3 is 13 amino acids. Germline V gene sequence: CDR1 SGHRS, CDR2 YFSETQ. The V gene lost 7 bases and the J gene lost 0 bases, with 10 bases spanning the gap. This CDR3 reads CASQPTVNTEAFF. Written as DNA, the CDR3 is TGCGCCAGCCAACCTACAGTGAACACTGAAGCTTTCTTT.

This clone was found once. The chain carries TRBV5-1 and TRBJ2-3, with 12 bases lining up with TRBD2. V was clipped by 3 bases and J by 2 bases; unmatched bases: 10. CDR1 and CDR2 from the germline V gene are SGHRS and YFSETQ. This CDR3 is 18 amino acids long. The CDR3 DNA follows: TGCGCCAGCAGCTCATCAACTAGCGGGAGGACCACCACAGATACGCAGTATTTT. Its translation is CASSSSTSGRTTTDTQYF. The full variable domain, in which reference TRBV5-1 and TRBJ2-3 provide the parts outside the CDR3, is KAGVTQTPRYLIKTRGQQVTLSCSPISGHRSVSWYQQTPGQGLQFLFEYFSETQRNKGNFPGRFSGRQFSNSRSEMNVSTLELGDSALYLCASSSSTSGRTTTDTQYFGPGTRLTVL.

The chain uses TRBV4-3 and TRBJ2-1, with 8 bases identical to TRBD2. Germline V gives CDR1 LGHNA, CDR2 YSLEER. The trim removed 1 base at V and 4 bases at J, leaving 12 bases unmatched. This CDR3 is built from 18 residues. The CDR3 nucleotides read TGCGCCAGCAGCCAAGCCGGTTATAGCGGGACCCCTTACAATGAGCAGTTCTTC. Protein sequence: CASSQAGYSGTPYNEQFF.

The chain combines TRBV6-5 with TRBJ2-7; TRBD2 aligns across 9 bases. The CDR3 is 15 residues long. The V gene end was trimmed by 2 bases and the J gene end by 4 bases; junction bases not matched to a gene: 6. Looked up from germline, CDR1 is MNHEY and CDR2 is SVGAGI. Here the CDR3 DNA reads TGTGCCAGCAGTTACGGGCTAGCGGGATCTTACGAGCAGTACTTC. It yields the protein CASSYGLAGSYEQYF.

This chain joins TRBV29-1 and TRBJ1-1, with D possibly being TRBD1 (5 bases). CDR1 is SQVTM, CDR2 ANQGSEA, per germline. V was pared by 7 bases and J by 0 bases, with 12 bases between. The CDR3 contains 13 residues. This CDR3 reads CSGTRGLNTEAFF. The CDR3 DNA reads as TGCAGCGGTACAAGGGGCTTGAACACTGAAGCTTTCTTT. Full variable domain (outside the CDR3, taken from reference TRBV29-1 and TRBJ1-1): SAVISQKPSRDICQRGTSLTIQCQVDSQVTMMFWYRQQPGQSLTLIATANQGSEATYESGFVIDKFPISRPNLTFSTLTVSNMSPEDSSIYLCSGTRGLNTEAFFGQGTRLTVV.

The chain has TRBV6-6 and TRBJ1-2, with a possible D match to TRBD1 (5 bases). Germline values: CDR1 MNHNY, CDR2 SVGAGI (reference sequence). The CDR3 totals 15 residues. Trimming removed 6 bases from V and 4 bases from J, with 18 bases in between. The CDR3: CASRESRQTSYGYTF. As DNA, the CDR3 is TGTGCCAGCAGAGAGAGTCGACAGACCTCCTATGGCTACACCTTC.

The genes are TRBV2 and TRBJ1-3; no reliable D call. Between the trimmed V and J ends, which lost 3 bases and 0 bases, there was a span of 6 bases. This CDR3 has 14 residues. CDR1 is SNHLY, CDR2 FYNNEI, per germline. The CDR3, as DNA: TGTGCCAGCAGTGACGGACTCTCTGGAAACACCATATATTTT. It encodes CASSDGLSGNTIYF.

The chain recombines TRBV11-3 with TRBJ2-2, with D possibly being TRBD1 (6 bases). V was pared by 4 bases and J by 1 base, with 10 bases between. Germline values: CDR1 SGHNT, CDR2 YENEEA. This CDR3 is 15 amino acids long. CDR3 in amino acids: CASSSPTGNTGELFF. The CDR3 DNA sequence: TGTGCCAGCAGCTCTCCGACAGGGAACACCGGGGAGCTGTTTTTT.

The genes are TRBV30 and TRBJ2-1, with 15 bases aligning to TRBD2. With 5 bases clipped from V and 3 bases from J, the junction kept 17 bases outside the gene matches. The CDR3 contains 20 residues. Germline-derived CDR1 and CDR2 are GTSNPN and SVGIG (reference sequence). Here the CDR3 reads CAWEGLAGGNQNQNYNEQFF. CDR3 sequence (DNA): TGTGCCTGGGAAGGACTAGCGGGAGGGAACCAGAACCAAAACTACAATGAGCAGTTCTTC. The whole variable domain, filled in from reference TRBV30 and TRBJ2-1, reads SQTIHQWPATLVQPVGSPLSLECTVEGTSNPNLYWYRQAAGRGLQLLFYSVGIGQISSEVPQNLSASRPQDRQFILSSKKLLLSDSGFYLCAWEGLAGGNQNQNYNEQFFGPGTRLTVL.

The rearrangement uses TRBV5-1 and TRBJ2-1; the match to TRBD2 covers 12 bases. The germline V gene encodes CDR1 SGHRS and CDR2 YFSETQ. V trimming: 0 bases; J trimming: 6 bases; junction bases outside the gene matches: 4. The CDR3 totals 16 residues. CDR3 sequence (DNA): TGCGCCAGCAGCTTGGGTGGACTAGCGGGACCCAATGAGCAGTTCTTC. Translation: CASSLGGLAGPNEQFF.

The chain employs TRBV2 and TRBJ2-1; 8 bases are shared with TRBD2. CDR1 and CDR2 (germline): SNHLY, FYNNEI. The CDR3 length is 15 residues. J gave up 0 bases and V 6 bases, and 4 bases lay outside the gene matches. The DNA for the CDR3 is TGTGCCAGCAGAGCCGGGACTAGCTCCTACAATGAGCAGTTCTTC. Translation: CASRAGTSSYNEQFF.

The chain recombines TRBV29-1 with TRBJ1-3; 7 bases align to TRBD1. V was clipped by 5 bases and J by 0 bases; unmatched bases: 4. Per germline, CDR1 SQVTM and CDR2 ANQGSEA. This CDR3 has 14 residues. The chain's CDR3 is CSVRQGASGNTIYF. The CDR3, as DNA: TGCAGCGTTCGACAGGGAGCCTCTGGAAACACCATATATTTT.